These 17 T cell receptor beta chains originate from one sample sequenced in a study of beta chain features in type 1 diabetes. Every isolated RNA sample was fully reverse transcribed, so sequencing captured expressed TCRB transcripts. Using immunoSEQ multiplex PCR, the repertoire was profiled, and TCRdb retains in-frame clones only, with some absent. The table shows about half a million clones, with roughly an eighth occurring only once. Sequencing used naive CD4+ T cells from blood. All receptors derive from a young woman in good health.

For this clone: Other nucleotide sequences from this sample produce the same CDR3. The chain has TRBV14 and TRBJ2-3, with no clear D. The ends were cut back, 4 bases at V and 6 bases at J, with 8 bases in the middle. The germline gives CDR1 SGHDN, CDR2 FVKESK. The CDR3 is made up of 12 amino acids. The CDR3: CASSPSADTQYF. The CDR3 DNA is TGTGCCAGCAGCCCCTCAGCGGATACGCAGTATTTT.

The J gene is TRBJ2-5, the V gene TRBV6-5; no clear D. Germline lookup yields CDR1 MNHEY and CDR2 SVGAGI. The V and J ends lost 4 bases and 1 base respectively, with 7 bases between them. The CDR3 consists of 13 residues. The CDR3 DNA follows: TGTGCCAGCAGTTTAAGAGCCCAAGAGACCCAGTACTTC. It specifies CASSLRAQETQYF.

In its sample, this clone was seen a few times. This chain uses TRBV2 with TRBJ2-7; D tentatively reads TRBD1 or TRBD2 (5 bases each). Germline values: CDR1 SNHLY, CDR2 FYNNEI. Trimming cost V 7 bases and J 0 bases, with 13 bases left between them. The CDR3 totals 14 residues. The CDR3 region has the DNA TGTGCCAGCATCGGGTGGGACGTCTCCTACGAGCAGTACTTC. The encoded protein is CASIGWDVSYEQYF. The full variable domain, with the rest looked up from reference TRBV2 and TRBJ2-7, is EPEVTQTPSHQVTQMGQEVILRCVPISNHLYFYWYRQILGQKVEFLVSFYNNEISEKSEIFDDQFSVERPDGSNFTLKIRSTKLEDSAMYFCASIGWDVSYEQYFGPGTRLTVT.

This chain connects TRBV7-8 to TRBJ2-7; the D gene is possibly TRBD2 (5 bases). The CDR3 is made up of 16 amino acids. In germline, CDR1 is SGHVS, CDR2 FQNEAQ. V lost 0 bases to trimming and J lost 4 bases, with 16 bases between them. CDR3 DNA: TGTGCCAGCAGCTTAGCGATCCGCGGGCTCGGATACGAGCAGTACTTC. This translates into CASSLAIRGLGYEQYF.

The V and J genes are TRBV5-4 and TRBJ1-1, with TRBD1 as a possible D gene (6 bases). Trimming removed 4 bases from V and 1 base from J, with 11 bases in between. This CDR3 comprises 14 residues. Germline CDR1 reads SGHNT; CDR2 reads YYREEE (reference sequence). The CDR3 region has the DNA TGTGCCAGCAGCATGGACAGCTCGAACACTGAAGCTTTCTTT. Translation gives CASSMDSSNTEAFF.

This sequence joins TRBV9 and TRBJ2-1; tentative D call: TRBD1 (5 bases). The V gene lost 3 bases and the J gene lost 0 bases, with 10 bases spanning the gap. The CDR3 contains 15 residues. CDR1 and CDR2 (germline): SGDLS, YYNGEE. The CDR3 DNA reads TGTGCCAGCAGCGCAAGGACAAGCTCCTACAATGAGCAGTTCTTC. It encodes CASSARTSSYNEQFF.

This clone appeared a few times. The gene calls are TRBV2 and TRBJ1-2; D call uncertain. The germline V gene has CDR1 SNHLY and CDR2 FYNNEI. V lost 7 bases and J lost 6, with 12 bases in between. The CDR3 contains 12 residues. In DNA form, the CDR3 reads TGTGCCAGCACGTATACGACGGATGGCTACACCTTC. Its translation: CASTYTTDGYTF.

V usage is TRBV29-1 and J usage is TRBJ2-5; D not resolved. The germline CDR1 and CDR2 sequences are SQVTM and ANQGSEA. The V end was cut by 7 bases, the J end by 5 bases, with 8 bases between. This CDR3 contains 10 residues. The CDR3: CSGRWETQYF. The CDR3, as DNA: TGCAGCGGGCGATGGGAGACCCAGTACTTC. The whole variable domain, filled in from reference TRBV29-1 and TRBJ2-5, reads SAVISQKPSRDICQRGTSLTIQCQVDSQVTMMFWYRQQPGQSLTLIATANQGSEATYESGFVIDKFPISRPNLTFSTLTVSNMSPEDSSIYLCSGRWETQYFGPGTRLLVL.

V usage is TRBV25-1 and J usage is TRBJ2-7; either TRBD1 or TRBD2 may fit D (5 bases each). The V end lost 8 bases, the J end lost 2 bases, and 7 bases lay between the germline ends. This CDR3 comprises 11 residues. The germline V gene has CDR1 MGHDK and CDR2 SYGVNS. For the CDR3, the DNA is TGTGCCAGCGGGACGGCCTACGAGCAGTACTTC. This encodes CASGTAYEQYF.

As for this clone: The sample carries other DNA sequences with the same CDR3. This chain joins TRBV29-1 and TRBJ1-2, with unresolved D. The CDR3 runs 11 residues. Germline V CDR1 and CDR2: SQVTM, ANQGSEA. V was clipped by 4 bases and J by 5 bases, with 8 bases between them. Here the CDR3 DNA reads TGCAGCGTTGGGGGAGGGTATGGCTACACCTTC. It specifies CSVGGGYGYTF.

The chain couples TRBV5-1 to TRBJ2-7; D unresolved. The CDR3 length is 11 residues. V dropped 5 bases and J dropped 7 bases, with 10 bases sitting between them. CDR1 is SGHRS and CDR2 is YFSETQ in the germline V gene. DNA of the CDR3: TGCGCCAGCAGGGCTCAGGTTGAGCAGTACTTC. Translation: CASRAQVEQYF.

The rearrangement links TRBV19 to TRBJ1-2; D unresolved. This CDR3 spans 11 amino acids. Germline values: CDR1 LNHDA, CDR2 SQIVND (reference sequence). The V end lost 11 bases, the J end lost 2 bases, and 9 bases lay between the germline ends. CDR3 sequence reads: CAALGNYGYTF. Written as DNA, the CDR3 is TGTGCCGCCCTCGGGAACTATGGCTACACCTTC.

The chain couples TRBV18 to TRBJ2-6, with 8 bases aligning to TRBD1. V trimming: 3 bases; J trimming: 2 bases; junction bases outside the gene matches: 3. There are 16 residues in the CDR3. Per germline, CDR1 KGHSH and CDR2 LQKENI. The CDR3 region has the DNA TGTGCCAGCTCACCCAACAGGGGGACTGGGGCCAACGTCCTGACTTTC. This gives the protein CASSPNRGTGANVLTF. The full variable domain, its missing parts supplied by reference TRBV18 and TRBJ2-6, is NAGVMQNPRHLVRRRGQEARLRCSPMKGHSHVYWYRQLPEEGLKFMVYLQKENIIDESGMPKERFSAEFPKEGPSILRIQQVVRGDSAAYFCASSPNRGTGANVLTFGAGSRLTVL.

In its sample, this clone was seen a few times. The rearrangement links TRBV5-1 to TRBJ2-3, with TRBD2 as a possible D gene (5 bases). The germline V gene has CDR1 SGHRS and CDR2 YFSETQ. Trimming pared 2 bases from V and 0 bases from J, leaving 7 bases between. This CDR3 region has 14 residues. The CDR3 region has the DNA TGCGCCAGCAGCTTCAGGACTAGCACAGATACGCAGTATTTT. Translating gives CASSFRTSTDTQYF.

The chain links TRBV2 to TRBJ2-3; no clear D. This CDR3 is 9 amino acids long. The germline gives CDR1 SNHLY, CDR2 FYNNEI. V was clipped by 7 bases and J by 9 bases, with 5 bases between them. This chain's CDR3 is CASTETQYF. For the CDR3, the DNA is TGTGCCAGCACCGAGACGCAGTATTTT.

This clone appeared a few times. CDR3 sequence: CASSRDNTYEQYV. CDR3 nucleotide sequence: TGCGCCAGCAGCCGGGACAATACCTACGAGCAGTACGTC. The gene calls are TRBV5-1 and TRBJ2-7; a weak D match, TRBD1 (6 bases). The V end lost 4 bases, the J end lost 2 bases, and 10 bases lay between the germline ends. Germline V CDR1 and CDR2: SGHRS, YFSETQ. The CDR3 is 13 amino acids.

This clone has just a few counts. The chain is built from TRBV7-9 and TRBJ1-1; 9 bases are shared with TRBD1. The CDR3 spans 14 residues. CDR1 and CDR2 (germline): SEHNR, FQNEAQ (reference sequence). V shed 3 bases, J shed 4 bases, and the junction held 3 bases outside the gene matches. Here the CDR3 DNA reads TGTGCCAGCAGCTTCCCGGACAGGGGCACTGAAGCTTTCTTT. It codes for CASSFPDRGTEAFF.